This entry describes one T cell receptor beta chain. It lacks a known antigen. Base qualities are not provided; no much larger clone lies one nucleotide away. This same CDR3 is encoded by further DNA sequences in the sample. This sample stems from a study of blood T cell repertoires in COVID-19 (dated by TCRdb to the early 2020s). Notes on the research overall: Samples covering the acute and convalescent phases of COVID-19 were provided by collaborators in the United States, Italy and Spain. The repertoires were released in a freely available public database intended as a resource for research on the immune response to SARS-CoV-2. Where HLA class I and class II types were available, the types were taken from metadata supplied by the sample provider, not from assay-based typing. The prospective study material was composed of cDNA or gDNA derived from T cells, B-cell-depleted T cells, or PBMCs. Samples came from the ongoing ImmuneRACE study (first 160 participants) plus 1,254 subjects from 6 global collaborators. Nearly every sample came with metadata listing a de-identified subject ID, COVID-19 status, age in years and sex. The dataset comprised deeply sampled blood TCRbeta repertoires from subjects exposed to, actively infected with, or recovered from COVID-19.

The CDR3 holds 12 amino acids from the cysteine to the phenylalanine. The kept DNA is CDR3 alone, 36 bases in frame from the first base. CDR1 SEHNR and CDR2 FQNEAQ were looked up in the germline V gene (reference sequence). At the junction V is shortened by 5 bases and J by 7 bases; bases outside the gene matches: 1. TCRbeta CDR3 regions were amplified from genomic DNA using the immunoSEQ Assay, a bias-controlled multiplex PCR. The authors processed their data as follows. The number of nucleated cells in each sample was estimated from the amplification of reference gene primers within the assay. To quantify the absolute abundance of each unique TCRbeta CDR3 rearrangement, sequence reads were collapsed and filtered. For each sample, productive Simpson clonality was calculated as the square root of Simpson's diversity index across productive rearrangements. TCRdb stores this immuneACCESS table with in-frame sequences only. Part of the clones is absent; in the studies checked, under half of the shortfall reflects unresolved V genes, and no reason is known for the rest. V, J and clone size are taken as reported in that table, and D and trimming were inferred from the DNA itself. For this sample there are 250,000 or so clones; over 80% appear just once. About 1.6% of the sample goes to the ten largest clones.

A second Seattle source provided samples from volunteer blood donors who had recovered from COVID-19. Collaborating institutions collected whole blood in K2EDTA tubes following their own protocols. For TCRbeta analysis, collaborator samples were shipped as frozen whole blood, as isolated PBMCs, or as DNA extracted from either sample type. The full study reports these points: The quantity of clinical and demographic metadata differed by source and by participant and was supplied without curation.

This TCR was sampled from a woman in her 40s who had recovered from COVID-19. The specimen sequenced was peripheral blood. The chain links TRBV7-9 with TRBJ2-1, with 8 bases in between that match TRBD2. This receptor carries the CDR3 CASSPSGNEQFF. In nucleotide form, the sequence is TGTGCCAGCAGCCCTAGCGGGAATGAGCAGTTCTTC.